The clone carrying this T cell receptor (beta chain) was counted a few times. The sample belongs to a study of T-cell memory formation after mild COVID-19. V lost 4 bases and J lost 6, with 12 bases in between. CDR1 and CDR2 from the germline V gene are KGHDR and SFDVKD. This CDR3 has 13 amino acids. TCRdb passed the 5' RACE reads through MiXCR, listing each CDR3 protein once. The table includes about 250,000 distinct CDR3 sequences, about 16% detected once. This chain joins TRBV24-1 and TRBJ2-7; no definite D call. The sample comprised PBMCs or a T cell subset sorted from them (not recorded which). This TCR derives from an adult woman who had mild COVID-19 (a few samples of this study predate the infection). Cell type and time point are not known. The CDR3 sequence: CATSDPGYGEQYF. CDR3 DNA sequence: TGTGCCACCAGTGACCCCGGGTATGGCGAGCAGTACTTC.